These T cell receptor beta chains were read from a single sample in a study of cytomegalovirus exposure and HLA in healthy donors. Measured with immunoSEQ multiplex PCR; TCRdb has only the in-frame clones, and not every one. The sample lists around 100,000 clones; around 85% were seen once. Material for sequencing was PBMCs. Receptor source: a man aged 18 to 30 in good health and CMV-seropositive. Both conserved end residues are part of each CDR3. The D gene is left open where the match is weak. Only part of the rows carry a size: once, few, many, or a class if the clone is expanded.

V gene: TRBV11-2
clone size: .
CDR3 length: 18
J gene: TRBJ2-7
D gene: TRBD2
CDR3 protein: CASSLAGLRTSFDYEQYF
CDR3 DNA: TGTGCCAGCAGCTTAGCCGGGTTACGGACTAGCTTCGATTACGAGCAGTACTTC

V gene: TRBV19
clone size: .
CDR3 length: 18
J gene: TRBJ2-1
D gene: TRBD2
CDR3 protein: CASSQDPPGTSGYNEQFF
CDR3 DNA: TGTGCCAGTAGTCAAGACCCGCCCGGGACTAGCGGATACAATGAGCAGTTCTTC

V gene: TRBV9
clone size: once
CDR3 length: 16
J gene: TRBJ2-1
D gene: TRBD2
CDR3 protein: CASSVESGTSGNEQFF
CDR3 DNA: TGTGCCAGCAGCGTAGAATCCGGGACTAGCGGCAATGAGCAGTTCTTC

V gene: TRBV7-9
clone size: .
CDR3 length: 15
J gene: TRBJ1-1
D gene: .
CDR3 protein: CASSQDSGVDTEAFF
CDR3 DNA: TGTGCCAGCAGCCAGGACAGTGGAGTGGACACTGAAGCTTTCTTT

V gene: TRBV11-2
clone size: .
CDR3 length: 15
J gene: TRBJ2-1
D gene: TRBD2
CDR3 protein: CASSYNTAGGGEQFF
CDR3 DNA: TGTGCCAGCAGTTATAATACAGCGGGAGGTGGTGAGCAGTTCTTC

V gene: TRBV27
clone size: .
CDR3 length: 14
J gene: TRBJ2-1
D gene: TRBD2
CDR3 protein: CASSLTGTSNEQFF
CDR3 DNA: TGTGCCAGCAGTTTGACCGGGACTAGCAATGAGCAGTTCTTC

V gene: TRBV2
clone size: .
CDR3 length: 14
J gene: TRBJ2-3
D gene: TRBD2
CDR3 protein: CASGSSGNTDTQYF
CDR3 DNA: TGTGCCAGCGGGTCTAGCGGGAACACAGATACGCAGTATTTT

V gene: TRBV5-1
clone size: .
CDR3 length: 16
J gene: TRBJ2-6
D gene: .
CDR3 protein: CASSSPPPSGANVLTF
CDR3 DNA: TGCGCCAGCAGCTCTCCCCCCCCCTCTGGGGCCAACGTCCTGACTTTC

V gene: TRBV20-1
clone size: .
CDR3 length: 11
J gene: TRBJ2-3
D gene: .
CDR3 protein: CSANRADTQYF
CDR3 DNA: TGCAGTGCTAATAGAGCAGATACGCAGTATTTT

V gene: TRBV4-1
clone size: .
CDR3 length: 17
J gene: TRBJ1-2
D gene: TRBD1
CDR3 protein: CASSQEVGGLANYGYTF
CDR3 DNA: TGCGCCAGCAGCCAAGAGGTAGGGGGCCTAGCTAACTATGGCTACACCTTC

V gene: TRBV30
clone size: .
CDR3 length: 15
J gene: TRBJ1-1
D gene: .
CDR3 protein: CAWRAAKTGVRGAFF
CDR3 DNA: TGTGCCTGGAGGGCAGCGAAAACGGGTGTAAGAGGAGCTTTCTTT

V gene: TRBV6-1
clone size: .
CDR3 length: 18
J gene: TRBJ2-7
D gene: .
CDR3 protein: CASSEWVQGSSTSYEQYF
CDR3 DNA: TGTGCCAGCAGTGAATGGGTACAGGGATCCTCAACTTCTTACGAGCAGTACTTC

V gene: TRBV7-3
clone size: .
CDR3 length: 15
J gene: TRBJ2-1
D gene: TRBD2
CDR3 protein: CASSSGLAGNNEQFF
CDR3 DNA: TGTGCCAGCAGCTCCGGACTAGCGGGAAACAATGAGCAGTTCTTC

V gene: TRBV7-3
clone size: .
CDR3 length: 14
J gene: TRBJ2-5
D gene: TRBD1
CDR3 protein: CASSVTGGRETQYF
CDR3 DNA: TGTGCCAGCAGCGTAACAGGGGGTAGGGAGACCCAGTACTTC

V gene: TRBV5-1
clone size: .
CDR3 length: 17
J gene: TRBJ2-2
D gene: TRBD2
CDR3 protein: CASSLQRESLWTGELFF
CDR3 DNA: TGCGCCAGCAGCTTGCAGCGGGAGTCCCTATGGACCGGGGAGCTGTTTTTT